In its sample, the clone carrying this TCR beta chain was seen many times. This sample is part of a study of glioma-infiltrating T cells. The germline CDR1 and CDR2 sequences are SEHNR and FQNEAQ (reference sequence). With 0 bases removed from V and 1 base from J, the gap between germline ends came to 3 bases. The CDR3 covers 13 residues. The iRepertoire nested amplicon-rescue multiplex PCR amplified TCR alpha and beta CDR3s from RNA. For one-step reverse transcription and amplification, about 85-400 ng of tissue mRNA or PBMC total RNA was used. TCRdb ran MiXCR on the multiplex PCR reads and lists one entry per CDR3 protein. The sample gives tens of thousands of distinct CDR3 sequences, around 42% of which show up once; under 40% is in the top ten.

The chain has TRBV7-9 and TRBJ1-1; D gene unclear. The source is a human donor with low-grade glioma or glioblastoma, undergoing nonglioma brain surgery, or in good health (not recorded which). Sample: glioma tissue, nonneoplastic brain tissue, or PBMCs (not recorded which). The CDR3 region is CASSLAENTEAFF. The DNA of the CDR3 is TGTGCCAGCAGCTTAGCGGAGAACACTGAAGCTTTCTTT.